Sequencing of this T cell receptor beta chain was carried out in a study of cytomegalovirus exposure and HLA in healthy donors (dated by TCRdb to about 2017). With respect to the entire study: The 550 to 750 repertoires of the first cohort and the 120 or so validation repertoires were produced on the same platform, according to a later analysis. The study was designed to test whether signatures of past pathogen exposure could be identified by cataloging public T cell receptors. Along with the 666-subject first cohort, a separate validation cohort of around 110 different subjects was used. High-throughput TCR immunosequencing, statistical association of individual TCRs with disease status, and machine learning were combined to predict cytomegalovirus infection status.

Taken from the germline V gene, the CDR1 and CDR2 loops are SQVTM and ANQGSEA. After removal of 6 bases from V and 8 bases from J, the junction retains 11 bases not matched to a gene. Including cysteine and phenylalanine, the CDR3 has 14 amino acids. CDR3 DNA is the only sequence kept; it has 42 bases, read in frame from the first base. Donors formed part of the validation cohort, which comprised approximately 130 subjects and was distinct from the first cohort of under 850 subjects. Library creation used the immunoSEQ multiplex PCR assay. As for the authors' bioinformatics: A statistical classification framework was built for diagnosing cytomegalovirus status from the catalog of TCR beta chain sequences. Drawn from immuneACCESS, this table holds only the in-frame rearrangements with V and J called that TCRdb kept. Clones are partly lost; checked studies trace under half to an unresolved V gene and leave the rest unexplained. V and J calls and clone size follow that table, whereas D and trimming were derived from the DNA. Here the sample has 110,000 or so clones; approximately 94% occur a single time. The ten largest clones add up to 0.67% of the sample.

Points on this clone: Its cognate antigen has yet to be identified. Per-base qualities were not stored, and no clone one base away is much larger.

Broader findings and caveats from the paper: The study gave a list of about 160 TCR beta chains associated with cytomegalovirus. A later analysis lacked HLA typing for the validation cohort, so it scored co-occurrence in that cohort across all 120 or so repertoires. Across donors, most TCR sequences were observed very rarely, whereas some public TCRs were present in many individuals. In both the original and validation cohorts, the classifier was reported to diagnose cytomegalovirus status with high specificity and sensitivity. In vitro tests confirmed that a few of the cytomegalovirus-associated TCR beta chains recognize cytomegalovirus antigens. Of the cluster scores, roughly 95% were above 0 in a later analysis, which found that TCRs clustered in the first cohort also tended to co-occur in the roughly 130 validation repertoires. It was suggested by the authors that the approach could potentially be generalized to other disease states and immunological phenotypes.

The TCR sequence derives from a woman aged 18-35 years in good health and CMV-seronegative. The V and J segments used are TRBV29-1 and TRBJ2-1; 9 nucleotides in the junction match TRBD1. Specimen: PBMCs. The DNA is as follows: TGCAGCGTCGGAACAACAGACAGGGGGGATGAGCAGTTCTTC. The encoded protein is CSVGTTDRGDEQFF.